A selection of T cell receptor beta chains follows, all from one sample in a study of cytomegalovirus exposure and HLA in healthy donors. Profiling relied on immunoSEQ multiplex PCR, and the TCRdb table lists in-frame clones only, not all of them. The table has around 140,000 clones, 60% to 80% seen once. What was sequenced was PBMCs. The source is a man between 45 and 60 years old in good health and CMV-seropositive. The conserved cysteine and the conserved F or W are not part of the CDR3 here.

J,V,CDR3
TRBJ2-2,TRBV5-1,ASSLVAGGTGELF
TRBJ2-2,TRBV7-7,ASSLAGQGAAGELF
TRBJ2-4,TRBV11-3,ASSPAMRSPTNIQY
TRBJ1-5,TRBV7-9,ASSLDRVKQPQH
TRBJ2-3,TRBV12-5,ASGLVLRGSTDTQY
TRBJ2-1,TRBV7-8,ASSLVDSFEQF
TRBJ1-3,TRBV6-6,ASKDRGTRSGNTIY
TRBJ1-1,TRBV28,ASRSGFRAF
TRBJ1-2,TRBV4-2,ASSQRDRDYGYT
TRBJ2-7,TRBV7-2,ASSPSLTLSSYEQY
TRBJ2-7,TRBV18,ASSREPGQAYEQY
TRBJ2-5,TRBV12-5,ASGSSGKETQY
TRBJ1-5,TRBV5-5,ASSWDRGTTQPQH
TRBJ1-5,TRBV4-1,ASSQGQGTQPQH
TRBJ1-1,TRBV4-3,ASSQRRGGQAPSEAF
TRBJ1-2,TRBV4-1,ASSQPQGATYGYT
TRBJ1-6,TRBV2,ASSGRQGAHSPLH
TRBJ2-1,TRBV29-1,SVAGPYNEQF